This TCR beta chain appears in the sequencing data of a study of blood T cell repertoires in COVID-19. At the level of the study: COVID-19 samples collected from the United States, Italy and Spain covered acute and convalescent phases.

The assay was immunoSEQ multiplex PCR, and TCRdb's table has in-frame clones only and misses some. The sample lists 55,000 to 75,000 clones, 82% occurring once. Sequencing was performed on peripheral blood. This clonotype originated in a man aged 80 or over with active COVID-19.

As DNA, the CDR3 is TGTGCCAGCAGTTTATGGCTAGCGGTGGGCAATGAGCAGTTCTTC. Protein sequence: CASSLWLAVGNEQFF. The chain is built from TRBV27 and TRBJ2-1, with 7 bases aligning to TRBD2. The CDR3 spans 15 residues. Germline V gene data show CDR1 as MNHEY and CDR2 as SMNVEV (reference sequence). The V segment lost 1 base and the J segment 6 bases; nucleotides outside the gene matches: 6.